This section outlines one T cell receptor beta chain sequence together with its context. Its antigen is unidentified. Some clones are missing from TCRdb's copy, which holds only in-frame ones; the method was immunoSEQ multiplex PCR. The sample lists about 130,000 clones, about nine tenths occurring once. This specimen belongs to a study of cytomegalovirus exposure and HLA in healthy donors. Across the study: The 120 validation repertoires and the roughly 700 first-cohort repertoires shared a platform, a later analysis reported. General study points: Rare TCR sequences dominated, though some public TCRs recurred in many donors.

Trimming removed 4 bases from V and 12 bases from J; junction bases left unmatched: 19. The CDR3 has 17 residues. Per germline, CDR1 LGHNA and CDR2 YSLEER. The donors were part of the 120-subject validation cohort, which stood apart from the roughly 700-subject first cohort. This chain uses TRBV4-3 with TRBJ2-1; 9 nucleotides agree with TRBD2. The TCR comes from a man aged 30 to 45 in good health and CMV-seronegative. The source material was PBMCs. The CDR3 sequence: CASSRNVGTSYTMTQFF. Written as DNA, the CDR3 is TGCGCCAGCAGCCGAAACGTCGGGACTAGCTATACAATGACGCAGTTCTTC.